These 11 T cell receptor beta chains originate from one sample sequenced in a study of T cells in Graves' hyperthyroidism and ophthalmopathy. Amplification targeted TCR beta CDR3 regions from RNA transcripts. The TCR CDR3 first-round RT-PCR relied on the HTBI primer set. MiXCR, applied by TCRdb to the multiplex PCR reads, yields one record per CDR3 protein. There are about 520,000 distinct CDR3 sequences in the sample; roughly 25% occur only once, and roughly 10% lies in the top ten. Material: blood. These TCRs come from a woman in her 30s with Graves' ophthalmopathy.

This clonotype has ten or more counts. The chain carries TRBV29-1 and TRBJ1-2; D unresolved. Trimming left V 4 bases short and J 5 bases short, with 8 bases between. There are 11 residues in the CDR3. Germline V gene data show CDR1 as SQVTM and CDR2 as ANQGSEA. The CDR3 spells CSVGTVYGYTF. In nucleotides, the CDR3 is TGCAGCGTTGGTACAGTTTATGGCTACACCTTC.

This clonotype was detected ten times or more. This rearrangement joins TRBV30 to TRBJ2-7; TRBD1 aligns across 7 bases. J lost 3 bases, V lost 0 bases, and 5 bases had no gene match. The CDR3 is 14 amino acids. The germline gives CDR1 GTSNPN, CDR2 SVGIG (reference sequence). The CDR3 DNA is TGTGCCTGGAGTGTAGGGACAGCCCTCTACGAGCAGTACTTC. It translates to CAWSVGTALYEQYF.

This clonotype occurred many times. The chain's CDR3 is CAWTTGHYGYTF. The CDR3 nucleotides are TGTGCCTGGACGACAGGTCACTATGGCTACACCTTC. The chain joins TRBV30 to TRBJ1-2, with D possibly TRBD1 on 6 matching bases. Trimming shortened V by 4 bases and J by 3 bases, and 9 bases separated the two germline ends. This CDR3 contains 12 residues. Germline V lookup: CDR1 GTSNPN, CDR2 SVGIG (reference sequence). Together with reference TRBV30 and TRBJ1-2, the CDR3 gives the full variable domain: SQTIHQWPATLVQPVGSPLSLECTVEGTSNPNLYWYRQAAGRGLQLLFYSVGIGQISSEVPQNLSASRPQDRQFILSSKKLLLSDSGFYLCAWTTGHYGYTFGSGTRLTVV.

This clonotype was recorded at least ten times. The chain is built from TRBV6-1 and TRBJ2-5; D not resolved. V dropped 5 bases and J dropped 1 base, with 11 bases sitting between them. The CDR3 length is 14 residues. Germline assignment: CDR1 MNHNS and CDR2 SASEGT. In DNA form, the CDR3 reads TGTGCCAGCAGTCCGTTGGACCCCCAAGAGACCCAGTACTTC. Protein: CASSPLDPQETQYF.

This clonotype was recorded many times. The chain combines TRBV10-1 with TRBJ2-5; TRBD1 agrees at 8 bases. CDR1 is WNHNN, CDR2 SYGVQD, per germline (reference sequence). The junction had 2 bases not matched to a gene; V was cut back by 5 bases and J by 3 bases. The CDR3 has 13 amino acids. DNA for the CDR3: TGCGCCAGCAGTCCAGGGGGCGAAGAGACCCAGTACTTC. Its protein is CASSPGGEETQYF.

Many counts were recorded for this clonotype. The chain employs TRBV7-9 and TRBJ1-3, with TRBD1 as a possible D gene (6 bases). This CDR3 region has 15 residues. Germline assignment: CDR1 SEHNR and CDR2 FQNEAQ (reference sequence). V was clipped by 4 bases and J by 0 bases, with 10 bases between them. Here the CDR3 DNA reads TGTGCCAGCAGCTCAACAGGGACCTCTGGAAACACCATATATTTT. Amino acid sequence: CASSSTGTSGNTIYF.

This clonotype was seen a single time. The rearrangement joins TRBV12-3 or TRBV12-4 to TRBJ2-2; a possible D gene is TRBD2 (5 bases). The CDR3 spans 19 residues. V lost 1 base to trimming and J lost 6 bases, with 24 bases between them. In nucleotides, the CDR3 is TGTGCCAGCAGTTTAGGAGGTCGGTGGACCTCAAGGGAGTCCGGGGAGCTGTTTTTT. The encoded protein is CASSLGGRWTSRESGELFF.

In this sample, this clonotype turned up a few times. This sequence joins TRBV5-1 and TRBJ2-2; no reliable D call. Germline values: CDR1 SGHRS, CDR2 YFSETQ. Trimming stripped 0 bases from V and 2 bases from J, with 8 bases between. This CDR3 is 15 amino acids long. The CDR3 sequence: CASSLGPSNTGELFF. CDR3 DNA sequence: TGCGCCAGCAGCTTGGGCCCCAGTAACACCGGGGAGCTGTTTTTT.

This clonotype was detected ten times or more. This chain links TRBV6-2 or TRBV6-3 with TRBJ1-2; 8 bases fit TRBD1. This CDR3 contains 14 residues. Germline CDR1 and CDR2: MNHEY and SVGEGT. The V segment lost 8 bases and the J segment 8 bases; nucleotides outside the gene matches: 13. This CDR3 reads CASLDSGGSGGYTF. In nucleotides, the CDR3 is TGTGCCAGCCTCGACTCAGGGGGCTCTGGAGGCTACACCTTC.

Note on this clonotype: A much larger clonotype is one base distant, so this may be a read error. The chain recombines TRBV12-3 or TRBV12-4 with TRBJ2-7; D uncertain. The CDR3 is made up of 14 amino acids. As DNA, the CDR3 is TGTGCCGGCAGTTTAGCTACGGGCGCCTACGAGCAGTACTTC. Translation: CAGSLATGAYEQYF.

This clonotype appeared many times. This sequence joins TRBV7-9 and TRBJ1-3; D is uncertain. V lost 6 bases and J lost 8, with 11 bases in between. CDR1 and CDR2 from the germline V gene are SEHNR and FQNEAQ (reference sequence). This CDR3 has 12 residues. The CDR3 DNA sequence: TGTGCCAGCAGTCCCTCCGCGGACACCATATATTTT. This translates into CASSPSADTIYF.